The entry below gives a single T cell receptor (beta chain) sequence along with its context. Its target is not known. The data are from a study of a mutant IDH1 vaccine in newly diagnosed glioma. The time point is: week 47, end of study. Alongside topical imiquimod, each dose of vaccine comprised 300 ug of mutant IDH1 20-mer peptide. Clones were read by immunoSEQ multiplex PCR, and TCRdb kept only the in-frame ones, dropping some. The table lists approximately 21,000 clones, 84% of them singletons. The CDR3 consists of 14 residues. Deletions cut 5 bases from V and 3 bases from J, with 14 bases between. CDR1 is MNHNS and CDR2 is SASEGT in the germline V gene.

Sequencing used PBMCs, obtained from a glioma patient whose treatment included an IDH1 peptide vaccine. This receptor was identified in a man aged 40-50 years with glioma. The J gene is TRBJ2-7, the V gene TRBV6-1; D may be TRBD2 (5 bases). The CDR3 reads CASSRDRSGYEQYF. CDR3 nucleotides: TGTGCCAGCAGTCGGGATAGGTCGGGCTACGAGCAGTACTTC.